This section outlines one TCR beta chain sequence together with its context. During active infection, Seattle patients enrolled and were then monitored through disease. The data are from a study of blood T cell repertoires in COVID-19. Turning to the study itself: Sample material is recorded as cDNA or gDNA derived from T cells, B-cell-depleted T cells, or PBMCs.

Trimming cost V 0 bases and J 9 bases, with 13 bases left between them. Germline CDR1 SGHRS, CDR2 YFSETQ. The CDR3 totals 14 residues. In the authors' workflow: The authors estimated nucleated cell counts from reference gene primer amplification. Repertoires were generated with immunoSEQ multiplex PCR, while TCRdb's copy carries only in-frame clones and drops some. Clone size and the V and J calls come from that table; the DNA yielded D and trimming. The sample has under 90,000 clones; 90% to 95% are singletons. V usage is TRBV5-1 and J usage is TRBJ2-1; D gene unclear. The clonotype comes from a man in his forties with COVID-19, enrolled during active disease. Material: peripheral blood. CDR3 coding DNA: TGCGCCAGCAGCTTGGGACCGTCGGAGAGTGAGCAGTTCTTC. Encoded protein: CASSLGPSESEQFF.